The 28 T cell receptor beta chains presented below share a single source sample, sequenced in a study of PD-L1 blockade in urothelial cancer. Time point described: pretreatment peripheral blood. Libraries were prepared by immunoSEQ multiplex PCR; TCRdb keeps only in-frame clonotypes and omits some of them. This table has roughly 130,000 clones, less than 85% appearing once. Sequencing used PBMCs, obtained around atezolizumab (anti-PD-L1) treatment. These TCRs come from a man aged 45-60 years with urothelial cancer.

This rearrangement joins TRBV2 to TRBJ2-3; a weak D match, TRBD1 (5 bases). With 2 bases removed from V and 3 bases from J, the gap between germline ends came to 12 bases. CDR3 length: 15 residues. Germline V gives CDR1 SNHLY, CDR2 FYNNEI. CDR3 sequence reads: CASSEQGMGTDTQYF. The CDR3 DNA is TGTGCCAGCAGTGAACAGGGTATGGGGACAGATACGCAGTATTTT.

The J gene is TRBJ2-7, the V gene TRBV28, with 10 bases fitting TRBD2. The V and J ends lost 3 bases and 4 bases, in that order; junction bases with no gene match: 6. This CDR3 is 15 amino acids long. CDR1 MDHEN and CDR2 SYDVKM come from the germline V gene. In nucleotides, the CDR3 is TGTGCCAGCAGTTTCCGAGGAGCGGGAGGGTACGAGCAGTACTTC. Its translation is CASSFRGAGGYEQYF. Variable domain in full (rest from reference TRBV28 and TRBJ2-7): DVKVTQSSRYLVKRTGEKVFLECVQDMDHENMFWYRQDPGLGLRLIYFSYDVKMKEKGDIPEGYSVSREKKERFSLILESASTNQTSMYLCASSFRGAGGYEQYFGPGTRLTVT.

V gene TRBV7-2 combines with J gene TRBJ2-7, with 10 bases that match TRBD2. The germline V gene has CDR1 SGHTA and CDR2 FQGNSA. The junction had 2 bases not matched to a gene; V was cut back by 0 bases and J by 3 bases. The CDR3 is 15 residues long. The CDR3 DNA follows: TGTGCCAGCAGCTTAGCAGCGGGAGGGAACTACGAGCAGTACTTC. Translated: CASSLAAGGNYEQYF.

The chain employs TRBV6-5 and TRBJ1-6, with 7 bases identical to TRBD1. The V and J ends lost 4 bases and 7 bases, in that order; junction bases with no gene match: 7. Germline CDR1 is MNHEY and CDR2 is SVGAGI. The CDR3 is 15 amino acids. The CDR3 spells CASSSRQGRNSPLHF. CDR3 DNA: TGTGCCAGCAGTTCCCGACAGGGCCGAAATTCACCCCTCCACTTT.

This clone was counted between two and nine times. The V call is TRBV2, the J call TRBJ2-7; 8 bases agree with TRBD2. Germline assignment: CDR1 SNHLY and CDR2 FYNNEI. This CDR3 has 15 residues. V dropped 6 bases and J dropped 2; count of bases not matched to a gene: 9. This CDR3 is CASSRLAGGAYEQYF. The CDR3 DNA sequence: TGTGCCAGCAGCCGTCTTGCGGGGGGAGCCTACGAGCAGTACTTC.

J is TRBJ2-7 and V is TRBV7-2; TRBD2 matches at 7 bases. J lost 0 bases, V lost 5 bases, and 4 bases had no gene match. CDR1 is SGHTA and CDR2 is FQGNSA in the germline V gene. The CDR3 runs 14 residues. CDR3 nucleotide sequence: TGTGCCAGCAGCCAGGGCGGGAGCTCCTACGAGCAGTACTTC. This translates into CASSQGGSSYEQYF.

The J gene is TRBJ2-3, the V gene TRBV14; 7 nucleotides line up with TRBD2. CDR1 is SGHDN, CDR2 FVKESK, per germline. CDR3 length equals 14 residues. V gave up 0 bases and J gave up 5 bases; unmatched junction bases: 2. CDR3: CASSQDGGRDTQYF. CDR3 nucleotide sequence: TGTGCCAGCAGCCAAGATGGCGGGAGAGATACGCAGTATTTT.

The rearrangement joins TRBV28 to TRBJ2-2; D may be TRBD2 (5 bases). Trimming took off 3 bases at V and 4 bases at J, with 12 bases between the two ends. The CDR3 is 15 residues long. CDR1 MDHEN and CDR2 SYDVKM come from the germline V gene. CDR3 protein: CASSFVRRGTGELFF. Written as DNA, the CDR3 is TGTGCCAGCAGTTTTGTTAGACGGGGCACCGGGGAGCTGTTTTTT.

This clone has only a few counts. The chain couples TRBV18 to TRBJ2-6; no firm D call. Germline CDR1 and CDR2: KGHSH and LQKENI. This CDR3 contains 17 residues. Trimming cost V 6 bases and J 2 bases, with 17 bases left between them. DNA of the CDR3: TGTGCCAGCTCCTTTACCACGATGAGTGCTGGGGCCAACGTCCTGACTTTC. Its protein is CASSFTTMSAGANVLTF.

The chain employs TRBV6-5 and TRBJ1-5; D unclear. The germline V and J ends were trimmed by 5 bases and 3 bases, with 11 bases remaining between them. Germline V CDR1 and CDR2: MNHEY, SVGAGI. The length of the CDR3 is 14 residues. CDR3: CASSRGSANQPQHF. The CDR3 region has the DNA TGTGCCAGCAGTCGGGGAAGTGCCAATCAGCCCCAGCATTTT.

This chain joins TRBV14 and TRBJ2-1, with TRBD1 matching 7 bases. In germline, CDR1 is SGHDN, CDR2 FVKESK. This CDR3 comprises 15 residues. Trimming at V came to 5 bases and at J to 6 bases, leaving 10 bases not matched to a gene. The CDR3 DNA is TGTGCCAGCAGCACGGTGACAGGGAATGTCAATGAGCAGTTCTTC. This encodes CASSTVTGNVNEQFF.

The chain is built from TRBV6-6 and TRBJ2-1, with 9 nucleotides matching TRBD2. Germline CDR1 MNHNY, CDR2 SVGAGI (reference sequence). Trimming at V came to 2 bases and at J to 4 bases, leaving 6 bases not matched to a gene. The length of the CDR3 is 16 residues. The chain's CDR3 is CASSYPRTSVYNEQFF. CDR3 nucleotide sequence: TGTGCCAGCAGTTACCCGAGGACTAGCGTATACAATGAGCAGTTCTTC.

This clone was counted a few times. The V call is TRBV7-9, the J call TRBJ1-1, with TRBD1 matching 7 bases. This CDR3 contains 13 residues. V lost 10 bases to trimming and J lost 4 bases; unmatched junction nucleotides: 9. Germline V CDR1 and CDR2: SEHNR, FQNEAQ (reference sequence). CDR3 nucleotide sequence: TGTGCCACCGAGACAGGGTCGGGCACTGAAGCTTTCTTT. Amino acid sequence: CATETGSGTEAFF.

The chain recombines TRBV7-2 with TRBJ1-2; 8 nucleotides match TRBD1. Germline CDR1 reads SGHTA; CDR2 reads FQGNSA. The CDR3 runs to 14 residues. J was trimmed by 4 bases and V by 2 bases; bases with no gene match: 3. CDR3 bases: TGTGCCAGCAGCTTATACAGGGGGGGCTATGGCTACACCTTC. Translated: CASSLYRGGYGYTF.

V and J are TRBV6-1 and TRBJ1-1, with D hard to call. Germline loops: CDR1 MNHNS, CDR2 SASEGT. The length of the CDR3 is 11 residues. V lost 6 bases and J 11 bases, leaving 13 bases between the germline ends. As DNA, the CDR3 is TGTGCCAGCAGAAGACCCCCGGGGGCTTTCTTT. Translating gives CASRRPPGAFF.

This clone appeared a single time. CDR3 sequence: CASSYGASTGELFF. In DNA form, the CDR3 reads TGTGCCAGCAGCTATGGAGCGAGTACCGGGGAGCTGTTTTTT. The rearrangement joins TRBV11-3 to TRBJ2-2; D not resolved. The germline gives CDR1 SGHNT, CDR2 YENEEA. The CDR3 consists of 14 residues. V lost 4 bases and J 5 bases, leaving 11 bases between the germline ends.

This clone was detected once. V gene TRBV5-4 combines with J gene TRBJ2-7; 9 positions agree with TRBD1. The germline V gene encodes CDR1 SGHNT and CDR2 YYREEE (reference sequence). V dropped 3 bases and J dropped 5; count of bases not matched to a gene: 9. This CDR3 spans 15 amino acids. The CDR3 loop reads CASSSGTGLFDEQYF. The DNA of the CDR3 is TGTGCCAGCAGCTCAGGGACAGGGTTGTTCGACGAGCAGTACTTC. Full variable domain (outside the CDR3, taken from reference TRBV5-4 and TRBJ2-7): ETGVTQSPTHLIKTRGQQVTLRCSSQSGHNTVSWYQQALGQGPQFIFQYYREEENGRGNFPPRFSGLQFPNYSSELNVNALELDDSALYLCASSSGTGLFDEQYFGPGTRLTVT.

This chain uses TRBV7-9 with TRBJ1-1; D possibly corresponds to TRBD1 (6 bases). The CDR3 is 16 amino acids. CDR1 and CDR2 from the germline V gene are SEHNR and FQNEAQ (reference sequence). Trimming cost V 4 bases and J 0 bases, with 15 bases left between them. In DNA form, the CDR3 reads TGTGCCAGCAGCTCCAGACCGGGGGGCATGAACACTGAAGCTTTCTTT. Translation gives CASSSRPGGMNTEAFF.

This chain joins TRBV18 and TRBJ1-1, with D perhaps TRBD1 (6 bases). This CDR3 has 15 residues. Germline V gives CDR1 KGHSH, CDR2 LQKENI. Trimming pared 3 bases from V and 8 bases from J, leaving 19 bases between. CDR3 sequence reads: CASSPNRVGSSEAFF. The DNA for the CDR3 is TGTGCCAGCTCACCTAACAGGGTAGGTTCTTCCGAAGCTTTCTTT.

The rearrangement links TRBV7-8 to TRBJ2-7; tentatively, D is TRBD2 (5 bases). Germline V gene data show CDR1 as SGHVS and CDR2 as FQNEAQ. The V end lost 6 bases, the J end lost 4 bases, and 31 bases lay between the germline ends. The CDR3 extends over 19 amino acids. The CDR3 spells CASRSNFFSGRAHHYEQYF. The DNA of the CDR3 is TGTGCCAGCAGATCAAACTTTTTTTCCGGGCGGGCCCATCATTACGAGCAGTACTTC.

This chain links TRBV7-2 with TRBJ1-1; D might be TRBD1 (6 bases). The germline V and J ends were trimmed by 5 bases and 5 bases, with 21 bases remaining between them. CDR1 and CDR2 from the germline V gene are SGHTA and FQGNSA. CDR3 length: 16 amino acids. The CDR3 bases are TGTGCCAGCAGCCTGGGGGCGGCACTAACGGGGACTGAAGCTTTCTTT. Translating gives CASSLGAALTGTEAFF.

For the CDR3, the DNA is TGTGCCAGCTCACGACAGCAAGAGACCCAGTACTTC. Amino acid sequence: CASSRQQETQYF. V gene TRBV18 combines with J gene TRBJ2-5; D perhaps matches TRBD1 (5 bases). Germline V gene sequence: CDR1 KGHSH, CDR2 LQKENI. V gave up 4 bases and J gave up 2 bases, with 5 bases separating them. The CDR3 contains 12 residues.

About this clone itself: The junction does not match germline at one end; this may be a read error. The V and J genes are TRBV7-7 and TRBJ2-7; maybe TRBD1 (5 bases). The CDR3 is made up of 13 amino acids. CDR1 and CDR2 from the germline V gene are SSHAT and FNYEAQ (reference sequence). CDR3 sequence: CASSPTQGAVQYF. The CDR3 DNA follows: TGTGCTAGCAGCCCCACCCAAGGGGCCGTGCAGTACTTC.

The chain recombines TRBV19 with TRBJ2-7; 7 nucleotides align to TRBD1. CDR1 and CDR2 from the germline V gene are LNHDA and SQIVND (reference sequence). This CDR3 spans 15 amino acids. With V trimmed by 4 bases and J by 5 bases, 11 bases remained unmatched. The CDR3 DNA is TGTGCCAGTAGTAGCCCAGGGGGTCCCGGCGACGAGCAGTACTTC. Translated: CASSSPGGPGDEQYF.

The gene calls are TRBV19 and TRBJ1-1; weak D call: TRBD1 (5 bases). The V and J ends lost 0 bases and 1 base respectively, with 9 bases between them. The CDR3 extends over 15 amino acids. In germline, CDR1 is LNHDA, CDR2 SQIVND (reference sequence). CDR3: CASSIDGGANTEAFF. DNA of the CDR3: TGTGCCAGTAGTATAGATGGAGGGGCGAACACTGAAGCTTTCTTT.

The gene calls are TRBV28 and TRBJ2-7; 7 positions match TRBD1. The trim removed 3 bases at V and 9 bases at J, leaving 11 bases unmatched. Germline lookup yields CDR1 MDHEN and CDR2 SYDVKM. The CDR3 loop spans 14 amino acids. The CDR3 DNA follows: TGTGCCAGCAGTTTTCTAAACAGGGGCCTCAGGCAGTACTTC. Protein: CASSFLNRGLRQYF.

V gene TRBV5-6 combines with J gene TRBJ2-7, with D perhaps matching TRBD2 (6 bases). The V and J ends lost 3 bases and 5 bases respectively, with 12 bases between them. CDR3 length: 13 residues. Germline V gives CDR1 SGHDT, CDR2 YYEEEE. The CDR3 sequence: CASSSRRGNEQYF. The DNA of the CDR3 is TGTGCCAGCAGCTCCCGACGCGGGAACGAGCAGTACTTC.

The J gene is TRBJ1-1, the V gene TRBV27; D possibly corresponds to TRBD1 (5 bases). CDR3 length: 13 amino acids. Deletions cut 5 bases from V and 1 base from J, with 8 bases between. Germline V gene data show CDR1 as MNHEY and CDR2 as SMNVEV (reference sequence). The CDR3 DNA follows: TGTGCCAGCAGTGGACACGGGAACACTGAAGCTTTCTTT. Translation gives CASSGHGNTEAFF.